This record looks at one T cell receptor (beta chain) sequence and its context. The data are from a study of blood T cell repertoires in COVID-19. Method: immunoSEQ multiplex PCR; TCRdb's copy keeps in-frame clones and lacks some. Of a few hundred thousand clones in the sample, 85% were seen once. The V gene's germline CDR1 is LNHDA and CDR2 SQIVND (reference sequence). Trimming took 1 base from V and 2 from J, leaving 8 bases between them. This CDR3 contains 14 residues. This rearrangement joins TRBV19 to TRBJ2-5, with a tentative D call TRBD2 (6 bases). The receptor's source is a woman under 30 with acute or convalescent COVID-19. Sequencing input: peripheral blood. The DNA for the CDR3 is TGTGCCAGTAGTATAGCTGGACTACAAGAGACCCAGTACTTC. Its translation: CASSIAGLQETQYF.